Only one count was recorded for the clone carrying this TCR beta chain. This may be a read error, as it is one base from a much larger clone. TCRdb called the PCR reads again in MiXCR, with one record for every CDR3 protein. The table has roughly 320,000 distinct CDR3 sequences, roughly 24% seen once. Germline CDR1 reads LGHNA; CDR2 reads YSLEER. Trimming removed 4 bases from V and 2 bases from J, with 14 bases in between. This CDR3 region has 15 residues. This record comes from a study of molecular identifiers for immune sequencing clone quantification. The clonotype comes from a human donor in good health. Some libraries in this study had Jurkat cell RNA spiked in. J is TRBJ2-5 and V is TRBV4-3, with unresolved D. The specimen was naive CD8+ T cells from blood, with Jurkat cell RNA spiked in. Subset indicated: FACS-sorted CD8+CD4-CCR7+CD45RA+ naive T cells. This chain's CDR3 is CASSRKLDGQETQYF. The CDR3 DNA is TGCGCCAGCAGCCGCAAACTGGACGGTCAAGAGACCCAGTACTTC.